This TCR beta chain was retrieved from a study of technical replicates of blood from several donors. The V and J ends lost 0 bases and 0 bases respectively, with 12 bases between them. The CDR3 sequence is 16 residues long. CDR1 is SQVTM, CDR2 ANQGSEA, per germline. Repertoires were generated with immunoSEQ multiplex PCR, while TCRdb's copy carries only in-frame clones and drops some. The sample lists about 70,000 clones; roughly 96% were seen once. Sample: T cells isolated from PBMCs. The receptor comes from a human donor in good health. This sequence joins TRBV29-1 and TRBJ2-1, with D possibly being TRBD2 (5 bases). CDR3 protein: CSVEDLMGSSYNEQFF. DNA of the CDR3: TGCAGCGTTGAAGACCTTATGGGGAGCTCCTACAATGAGCAGTTCTTC.